This is a list of T cell receptor beta chains from one sample in a study of neoadjuvant anti-PD-1 for oral cavity cancer. TCRdb's copy holds only in-frame clones and misses some; the assay was immunoSEQ multiplex PCR. The sample yields 12,000 to 15,000 clones, about 70% seen once. Sample: PBMCs, taken before nivolumab (anti-PD-1) treatment. Source of these receptors: a person aged 35-79 years with oral cavity squamous cell carcinoma. Both conserved end residues are part of each CDR3. The order of the fields is D gene, V gene, clone size, J gene, CDR3 protein, CDR3 DNA. D genes are given only for firm matches. Part of the rows lack a size; the others show once, few, many or a class for expanded clones.

D gene: TRBD1; V gene: TRBV27; clone size: NA; J gene: TRBJ1-5; CDR3 protein: CASSSQGVNQPQHF; CDR3 DNA: TGTGCCAGCAGTTCACAGGGGGTCAATCAGCCCCAGCATTTT
D gene: NA; V gene: TRBV5-6; clone size: NA; J gene: TRBJ2-3; CDR3 protein: CASSLALDYTDTQYF; CDR3 DNA: TGTGCCAGCAGCTTGGCTCTAGACTACACAGATACGCAGTATTTT
D gene: TRBD1; V gene: TRBV4-1; clone size: few; J gene: TRBJ1-2; CDR3 protein: CASSQGQGLFYRGYTF; CDR3 DNA: TGCGCCAGCAGCCAAGGACAGGGGCTCTTCTATCGTGGCTACACCTTC
D gene: NA; V gene: TRBV20-1; clone size: NA; J gene: TRBJ1-2; CDR3 protein: CSASANYGYTF; CDR3 DNA: TGCAGTGCTAGCGCAAACTATGGCTACACCTTC
D gene: NA; V gene: TRBV30; clone size: few; J gene: TRBJ1-1; CDR3 protein: CAWSDFGGPNTEAFF; CDR3 DNA: TGTGCCTGGAGTGATTTCGGGGGCCCTAACACTGAAGCTTTCTTT
D gene: NA; V gene: TRBV12-5; clone size: NA; J gene: TRBJ2-6; CDR3 protein: CASGSPSFLSGANVLTF; CDR3 DNA: TGTGCTAGTGGTTCCCCCTCTTTTCTGTCTGGGGCCAACGTCCTGACTTTC
D gene: TRBD2; V gene: TRBV5-1; clone size: NA; J gene: TRBJ2-1; CDR3 protein: CASSLEPAGGYNEQFF; CDR3 DNA: TGCGCCAGCAGCTTAGAACCGGCGGGGGGCTACAATGAGCAGTTCTTC
D gene: TRBD2; V gene: TRBV5-4; clone size: few; J gene: TRBJ2-2; CDR3 protein: CASSQLTRTSGSLGELFF; CDR3 DNA: TGTGCCAGCAGCCAACTTACCAGGACTAGCGGGAGTCTCGGGGAGCTGTTTTTT
D gene: TRBD2; V gene: TRBV5-4; clone size: NA; J gene: TRBJ2-7; CDR3 protein: CASSLSGGYEQYF; CDR3 DNA: TGTGCCAGCAGCTTGTCGGGGGGATACGAGCAGTACTTC
D gene: NA; V gene: TRBV6-5; clone size: NA; J gene: TRBJ2-7; CDR3 protein: CASSQISGPALLYF; CDR3 DNA: TGTGCCAGCAGTCAGATTAGCGGACCCGCTTTATTGTACTTC
D gene: TRBD1; V gene: TRBV6-1; clone size: NA; J gene: TRBJ1-3; CDR3 protein: CASRTGSGNTIYF; CDR3 DNA: TGTGCCAGCAGGACAGGGTCTGGAAACACCATATATTTT
D gene: NA; V gene: TRBV19; clone size: once; J gene: TRBJ1-4; CDR3 protein: CASRIGATNEKLFF; CDR3 DNA: TGTGCCAGTAGGATAGGAGCAACTAATGAAAAACTGTTTTTT
D gene: TRBD2; V gene: TRBV7-9; clone size: NA; J gene: TRBJ2-1; CDR3 protein: CASRPSGGAYEQFF; CDR3 DNA: TGTGCCAGCCGCCCTAGCGGGGGGGCCTATGAGCAGTTCTTC
D gene: NA; V gene: TRBV11-2; clone size: NA; J gene: TRBJ2-7; CDR3 protein: CASSFIPQGEEQYF; CDR3 DNA: TGTGCCAGCAGCTTTATCCCGCAGGGTGAGGAGCAGTACTTC
D gene: TRBD1; V gene: TRBV11-3; clone size: NA; J gene: TRBJ2-5; CDR3 protein: CASSLGDSDQETQYF; CDR3 DNA: TGTGCCAGCAGCTTAGGGGACAGCGACCAAGAGACCCAGTACTTC
D gene: TRBD1; V gene: TRBV6-1; clone size: NA; J gene: TRBJ1-5; CDR3 protein: CASSEAPDRVDQPQHF; CDR3 DNA: TGTGCCAGCAGTGAAGCTCCTGACAGGGTAGATCAGCCCCAGCATTTT
D gene: NA; V gene: TRBV18; clone size: NA; J gene: TRBJ2-3; CDR3 protein: CASSPDADTQYF; CDR3 DNA: TGTGCCAGCTCACCAGACGCAGATACGCAGTATTTT
D gene: TRBD1; V gene: TRBV7-8; clone size: NA; J gene: TRBJ1-1; CDR3 protein: CASSPRTGSWAEAFF; CDR3 DNA: TGTGCCAGCAGCCCCCGGACAGGGTCATGGGCTGAAGCTTTCTTT
D gene: TRBD1; V gene: TRBV6-5; clone size: once; J gene: TRBJ2-1; CDR3 protein: CASSSQGTGGFNEQFF; CDR3 DNA: TGTGCCAGCAGTTCGCAGGGGACAGGGGGCTTCAATGAGCAGTTCTTC
D gene: TRBD2; V gene: TRBV11-2; clone size: once; J gene: TRBJ2-7; CDR3 protein: CASSLGRAPLSYEQYF; CDR3 DNA: TGTGCCAGCAGCTTGGGGAGGGCACCCCTATCCTACGAGCAGTACTTC
D gene: TRBD1; V gene: TRBV6-6; clone size: NA; J gene: TRBJ1-5; CDR3 protein: CASRDRTGRSNQPQHF; CDR3 DNA: TGTGCCAGCAGGGACCGGACAGGACGATCCAATCAGCCCCAGCATTTT
D gene: NA; V gene: TRBV5-4; clone size: NA; J gene: TRBJ1-2; CDR3 protein: CASSLNYGYTF; CDR3 DNA: TGTGCCAGCAGTTTGAACTATGGCTACACCTTC
D gene: NA; V gene: TRBV6-9; clone size: NA; J gene: TRBJ1-5; CDR3 protein: CARFPGPLNQPQHF; CDR3 DNA: TGTGCCAGATTCCCCGGGCCCCTCAATCAGCCCCAGCATTTT
D gene: NA; V gene: TRBV15; clone size: NA; J gene: TRBJ2-1; CDR3 protein: CATSRDQLSSYNEQFF; CDR3 DNA: TGTGCCACCAGCAGAGATCAACTGAGCTCCTACAATGAGCAGTTCTTC
D gene: TRBD2; V gene: TRBV5-1; clone size: NA; J gene: TRBJ2-7; CDR3 protein: CASSRTSGRGHEQYF; CDR3 DNA: TGCGCCAGCAGCCGGACTAGCGGGAGAGGTCACGAGCAGTACTTC
D gene: TRBD1; V gene: TRBV27; clone size: NA; J gene: TRBJ1-1; CDR3 protein: CASGDRQGVSSTEAFF; CDR3 DNA: TGTGCCAGCGGGGATCGACAGGGAGTTTCTAGCACTGAAGCTTTCTTT
D gene: NA; V gene: TRBV7-9; clone size: NA; J gene: TRBJ2-3; CDR3 protein: CASSLAPGGTDTQYF; CDR3 DNA: TGTGCCAGCAGCTTAGCGCCCGGTGGCACAGATACGCAGTATTTT
D gene: TRBD2; V gene: TRBV27; clone size: NA; J gene: TRBJ2-1; CDR3 protein: CASSRGGLAVNEQFF; CDR3 DNA: TGTGCCAGCAGCCGGGGGGGACTAGCGGTCAATGAGCAGTTCTTC
D gene: NA; V gene: TRBV7-9; clone size: NA; J gene: TRBJ1-1; CDR3 protein: CASLLGLNTEAFF; CDR3 DNA: TGTGCCAGCCTCCTGGGGCTGAACACTGAAGCTTTCTTT
D gene: NA; V gene: TRBV25-1; clone size: NA; J gene: TRBJ2-7; CDR3 protein: CASSDTQGFHYEQYF; CDR3 DNA: TGTGCCAGCAGTGATACCCAGGGGTTCCACTACGAGCAGTACTTC
D gene: NA; V gene: TRBV7-9; clone size: NA; J gene: TRBJ1-1; CDR3 protein: CASSLGGENTEAFF; CDR3 DNA: TGTGCCAGCAGCTTAGGAGGGGAGAACACTGAAGCTTTCTTT
D gene: NA; V gene: TRBV6-4; clone size: NA; J gene: TRBJ1-5; CDR3 protein: CASSDKGPNSNQPQHF; CDR3 DNA: TGTGCCAGCAGTGACAAGGGACCGAATAGCAATCAGCCCCAGCATTTT
D gene: NA; V gene: TRBV2; clone size: NA; J gene: TRBJ1-6; CDR3 protein: CASNKDRQNSPLHF; CDR3 DNA: TGTGCCAGCAACAAAGACAGGCAGAATTCACCCCTCCACTTT
D gene: NA; V gene: TRBV5-4; clone size: NA; J gene: TRBJ2-7; CDR3 protein: CASSSVFSYEQYF; CDR3 DNA: TGTGCCAGCAGCAGTGTATTTTCCTACGAGCAGTACTTC
D gene: NA; V gene: TRBV11-2; clone size: NA; J gene: TRBJ2-7; CDR3 protein: CASSYQQGALYEQYF; CDR3 DNA: TGTGCCAGCAGCTACCAACAGGGTGCTCTCTACGAGCAGTACTTC
D gene: NA; V gene: TRBV6-5; clone size: NA; J gene: TRBJ1-1; CDR3 protein: CASSYGGDTEAFF; CDR3 DNA: TGTGCCAGCAGTTACGGTGGGGATACTGAAGCTTTCTTT
D gene: NA; V gene: TRBV7-9; clone size: NA; J gene: TRBJ1-1; CDR3 protein: CASSRPLSGTNTEAFF; CDR3 DNA: TGTGCCAGCAGCCGTCCCCTGTCAGGGACGAACACTGAAGCTTTCTTT
D gene: NA; V gene: TRBV28; clone size: NA; J gene: TRBJ1-2; CDR3 protein: CASSFSAGGYTF; CDR3 DNA: TGTGCCAGCAGTTTTTCCGCGGGAGGCTACACCTTC
D gene: TRBD1; V gene: TRBV9; clone size: NA; J gene: TRBJ2-3; CDR3 protein: CASSLSPGGQGATTDTQYF; CDR3 DNA: TGTGCCAGCAGCCTCAGCCCAGGAGGACAGGGGGCGACCACAGATACGCAGTATTTT
D gene: TRBD2; V gene: TRBV6-5; clone size: few; J gene: TRBJ2-3; CDR3 protein: CASRVAGPTDTQYF; CDR3 DNA: TGTGCCAGCAGAGTAGCGGGACCCACAGATACGCAGTATTTT
D gene: TRBD2; V gene: TRBV27; clone size: NA; J gene: TRBJ2-3; CDR3 protein: CASSQTSGSADTQYF; CDR3 DNA: TGTGCCAGCAGTCAGACTAGCGGGAGTGCAGATACGCAGTATTTT
D gene: NA; V gene: TRBV5-5; clone size: NA; J gene: TRBJ2-1; CDR3 protein: CASSLGGLYNEQFF; CDR3 DNA: TGTGCCAGCAGCTTGGGGGGACTGTACAATGAGCAGTTCTTC
D gene: NA; V gene: TRBV30; clone size: NA; J gene: TRBJ2-6; CDR3 protein: CAWSRQAANVLTF; CDR3 DNA: TGTGCCTGGAGCAGACAGGCGGCCAACGTCCTGACTTTC
D gene: TRBD1; V gene: TRBV13; clone size: NA; J gene: TRBJ2-2; CDR3 protein: CASRQGAVGELFF; CDR3 DNA: TGTGCCAGCAGACAGGGGGCGGTCGGGGAGCTGTTTTTT
D gene: NA; V gene: TRBV7-7; clone size: NA; J gene: TRBJ2-5; CDR3 protein: CASSLGGVNQETQYF; CDR3 DNA: TGTGCTAGCAGCTTAGGGGGGGTGAACCAAGAGACCCAGTACTTC
D gene: NA; V gene: TRBV27; clone size: NA; J gene: TRBJ2-7; CDR3 protein: CASSSGHYEQYF; CDR3 DNA: TGTGCCAGCAGTTCGGGCCACTACGAGCAGTACTTC
D gene: NA; V gene: TRBV2; clone size: NA; J gene: TRBJ2-3; CDR3 protein: CASSSSTRSTDTQYF; CDR3 DNA: TGTGCCAGCAGTAGCTCTACCCGAAGCACAGATACGCAGTATTTT
D gene: NA; V gene: TRBV2; clone size: NA; J gene: TRBJ2-3; CDR3 protein: CASRGDTQYF; CDR3 DNA: TGTGCCAGCAGGGGAGATACGCAGTATTTT